The 20 T cell receptor beta chains presented below share a single source sample, sequenced in a study of T-cell reconstitution after alpha-beta-depleted transplantation in children. Using unique molecular identifiers, the investigators prepared the TCRbeta library. MiXCR was run by TCRdb on the PCR reads, yielding one entry per CDR3 protein. The sample includes more than 450,000 distinct CDR3 sequences, 18% of them seen just once. The sample consisted of PBMCs from the stem cell graft donor, taken from the stem cell graft. The origin of the receptors is a human donor who donated a stem cell graft to a child with acute lymphoblastic leukemia.

J is TRBJ2-4 and V is TRBV5-1, with a possible D match to TRBD2 (6 bases). Trimming removed 3 bases from V and 6 bases from J, with 13 bases in between. The CDR3 is 14 amino acids. The germline gives CDR1 SGHRS, CDR2 YFSETQ. The CDR3 sequence is CASSSGGIGNIQYF. In DNA, the CDR3 is TGCGCCAGCAGCTCCGGGGGTATTGGAAACATTCAGTACTTC.

This clonotype has only a few counts. CDR3 DNA: TGCGCCAGCACCGAGATCGGGATCAATGAGCAGTTCTTC. Amino acid sequence: CASTEIGINEQFF. This chain connects TRBV5-1 to TRBJ2-1; possibly TRBD2 for D (5 bases). Trimming shortened V by 6 bases and J by 6 bases, and 13 bases separated the two germline ends. This CDR3 is built from 13 residues. The germline CDR1 and CDR2 sequences are SGHRS and YFSETQ.

The chain carries TRBV29-1 and TRBJ2-2, with D tentatively TRBD1 or TRBD2 (5 bases each). This CDR3 has 16 residues. Germline V gene sequence: CDR1 SQVTM, CDR2 ANQGSEA. V dropped 0 bases and J dropped 6 bases, with 17 bases sitting between them. The CDR3 loop reads CSVEDLGPGLPGELFF. CDR3 DNA sequence: TGCAGCGTTGAAGATTTAGGACCGGGGCTACCCGGGGAGCTGTTTTTT.

The J gene is TRBJ2-1, the V gene TRBV12-3 or TRBV12-4; TRBD1 matches at 10 bases. CDR3 length equals 14 residues. Trimming at V came to 5 bases and at J to 15 bases, leaving 13 bases not matched to a gene. CDR3 DNA sequence: TGTGCCAGCAGTAATCCGGGACAGGGGTCTCGAGGGTTCTTC. Its protein is CASSNPGQGSRGFF.

The V and J genes are TRBV6-6 and TRBJ2-1, with D tentatively TRBD1 (5 bases). The CDR3 loop spans 13 amino acids. V lost 5 bases and J lost 6, with 11 bases in between. CDR1 MNHNY and CDR2 SVGAGI come from the germline V gene (reference sequence). In DNA form, the CDR3 reads TGTGCCAGCAGTGGCGATGGGGCCAATGAGCAGTTCTTC. Amino acid sequence: CASSGDGANEQFF.

This clonotype was recorded a few times. The J gene is TRBJ1-5, the V gene TRBV12-3 or TRBV12-4; D possibly corresponds to TRBD1 (6 bases). With 7 bases removed from V and 7 bases from J, the gap between germline ends came to 20 bases. CDR3 length: 15 residues. The CDR3 DNA reads TGTGCCAGCACAGAAAGGGGGAAGGTGTTACAGCCCCAGCATTTT. It translates to CASTERGKVLQPQHF.

The CDR3 DNA sequence: TGCGCCAGCAGCCAAGTGGGGGGGTTAGACTACGAGCAGTACTTC. Protein sequence: CASSQVGGLDYEQYF. This chain connects TRBV4-1 to TRBJ2-7; TRBD2 matches 7 bases. CDR1 is MGHRA, CDR2 YSYEKL, per germline. J lost 3 bases, V lost 1 base, and 6 bases had no gene match. The CDR3 runs to 15 residues.

This clonotype has a handful of counts. The CDR3 is CSAISSGRRTGELFF. For the CDR3, the DNA is TGCAGTGCTATCTCAAGCGGGAGACGCACCGGGGAGCTGTTTTTT. The rearrangement joins TRBV20-1 to TRBJ2-2; 8 positions match TRBD2. Germline CDR1 reads DFQATT; CDR2 reads SNEGSKA (reference sequence). The CDR3 totals 15 residues. Trimming at V came to 4 bases and at J to 4 bases, leaving 8 bases not matched to a gene.

The rearrangement joins TRBV27 to TRBJ2-7, with D possibly being TRBD2 (6 bases). The V gene lost 3 bases and the J gene lost 2 bases, with 14 bases spanning the gap. The CDR3 contains 15 residues. CDR1 is MNHEY, CDR2 SMNVEV, per germline (reference sequence). The CDR3 sequence: CASSLSGGDPYEQYF. In DNA form, the CDR3 reads TGTGCCAGCAGTTTGTCTGGCGGGGATCCCTACGAGCAGTACTTC.

CDR3 DNA sequence: TGTGCCAGCAGCCGACTTACAGGGGAGTGGGAGACCCAGTACTTC. Its protein product is CASSRLTGEWETQYF. The chain joins TRBV3-1 to TRBJ2-5; 7 nucleotides line up with TRBD1. J was trimmed by 5 bases and V by 4 bases; bases with no gene match: 10. CDR3 length equals 15 residues. In germline, CDR1 is LGHDT, CDR2 YNNKEL (reference sequence).

J is TRBJ2-5 and V is TRBV3-1; D remains ambiguous. Deletions cut 3 bases from V and 3 bases from J, with 2 bases between. The CDR3 spans 11 residues. In germline, CDR1 is LGHDT, CDR2 YNNKEL (reference sequence). The DNA of the CDR3 is TGTGCCAGCAGCCATAAAGAGACCCAGTACTTC. As protein: CASSHKETQYF.

This clonotype was seen a handful of times. This chain uses TRBV11-2 with TRBJ2-1; possible D gene TRBD1, 5 bases. V dropped 5 bases and J dropped 8 bases, with 22 bases sitting between them. Germline V CDR1 and CDR2: SGHAT, FQNNGV. There are 16 residues in the CDR3. CDR3 coding DNA: TGTGCCAGCAGCCCACCCCTGGGGCCCGGAGTGGATGAGCAGTTCTTC. This encodes CASSPPLGPGVDEQFF.

The rearrangement uses TRBV20-1 and TRBJ2-3, with a tentative D call TRBD1 (6 bases). The CDR3 extends over 16 amino acids. In germline, CDR1 is DFQATT, CDR2 SNEGSKA (reference sequence). The ends were cut back, 0 bases at V and 2 bases at J, with 15 bases in the middle. The CDR3 is CSARDLPGEFTDTQYF. As DNA, the CDR3 is TGCAGTGCTAGAGATCTGCCAGGGGAGTTCACAGATACGCAGTATTTT.

This clonotype came up many times. The chain uses TRBV5-5 and TRBJ2-3; unclear D gene. The CDR3 has 14 amino acids. Per germline, CDR1 SGHKS and CDR2 YYEKEE (reference sequence). Trimming removed 2 bases from V and 2 bases from J, with 9 bases in between. CDR3 coding DNA: TGTGCCAGCAGCTTAACCCGTCTCACAGATACGCAGTATTTT. Its protein is CASSLTRLTDTQYF.

The chain links TRBV7-3 to TRBJ1-1; D remains ambiguous. The V and J ends lost 6 bases and 2 bases respectively, with 10 bases between them. Germline V gene data show CDR1 as SGHTA and CDR2 as FQGTGA. The CDR3 sequence is 13 residues long. The CDR3 DNA follows: TGTGCCAGCAGGAAGACGGCTAACACTGAAGCTTTCTTT. Translated: CASRKTANTEAFF.

The chain has TRBV29-1 and TRBJ2-3, with D possibly called TRBD1 or TRBD2 (5 bases each). Looked up from germline, CDR1 is SQVTM and CDR2 is ANQGSEA. The CDR3 extends over 18 amino acids. V lost 5 bases and J lost 2, with 26 bases in between. CDR3 sequence reads: CSVPGPYGSSPLTDTQYF. In nucleotides, the CDR3 is TGCAGCGTTCCGGGACCTTATGGCAGCAGTCCCCTCACAGATACGCAGTATTTT.

The chain is built from TRBV27 and TRBJ2-1, with D possibly being TRBD2 (6 bases). Trimming took 6 bases from V and 8 from J, leaving 23 bases between them. The length of the CDR3 is 16 residues. Germline V CDR1 and CDR2: MNHEY, SMNVEV (reference sequence). CDR3: CASSSLTSWSNHEQFF. DNA of the CDR3: TGTGCCAGCAGCTCTCTTACTAGCTGGAGTAACCATGAGCAGTTCTTC.

The chain has TRBV7-3 and TRBJ2-1; D not certain. Germline V gives CDR1 SGHTA, CDR2 FQGTGA. This CDR3 is 12 amino acids long. With 0 bases removed from V and 9 bases from J, the gap between germline ends came to 6 bases. The DNA of the CDR3 is TGTGCCAGCAGCTTAACTGCGAGTGAGCAGTTCTTC. Translation: CASSLTASEQFF.

The chain recombines TRBV21-1 with TRBJ2-3; the D call of TRBD2 is as the table states it, not checked on the DNA. TRBV21-1 is designated a pseudogene. The CDR3 spans 17 residues. CDR3 in DNA: TGTGCCAGCAGCAAAGTCGGGGCGGGAGTCCCGCCAGATACGCAGTATTTT. Amino acid sequence: CASSKVGAGVPPDTQYF.

This clonotype was seen only a few times. The chain has TRBV14 and TRBJ1-6; D is ambiguous. CDR1 and CDR2 (germline): SGHDN, FVKESK. The CDR3 totals 14 residues. Trimming left V 1 base short and J 6 bases short, with 7 bases between. The CDR3, as DNA: TGTGCCAGCAGCCAAGGACGGCTTAATTCACCCCTCCACTTT. Translation: CASSQGRLNSPLHF.